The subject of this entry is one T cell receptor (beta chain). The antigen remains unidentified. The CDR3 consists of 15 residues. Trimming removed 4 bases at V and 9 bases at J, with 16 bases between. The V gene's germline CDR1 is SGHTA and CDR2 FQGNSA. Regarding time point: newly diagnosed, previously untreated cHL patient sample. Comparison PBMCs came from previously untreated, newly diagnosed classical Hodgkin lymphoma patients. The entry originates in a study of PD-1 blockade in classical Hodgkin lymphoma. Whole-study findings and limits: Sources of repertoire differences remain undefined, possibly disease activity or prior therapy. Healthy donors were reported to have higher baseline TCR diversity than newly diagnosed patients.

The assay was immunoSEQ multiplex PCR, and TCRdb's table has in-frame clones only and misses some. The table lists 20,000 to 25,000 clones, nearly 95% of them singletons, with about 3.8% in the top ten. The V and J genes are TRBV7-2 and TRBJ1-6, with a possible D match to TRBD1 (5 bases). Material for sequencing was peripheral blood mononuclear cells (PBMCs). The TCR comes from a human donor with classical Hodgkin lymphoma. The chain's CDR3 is CASSSGPGYISPLHF. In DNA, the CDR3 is TGTGCCAGCAGCTCGGGGCCGGGATACATTTCACCCCTCCACTTT.